This record concerns one TCR beta chain sequence. The data belong to a study of technical replicates of blood from a few donors. V lost 5 bases and J lost 2; bases outside the gene matches: 6. This CDR3 has 14 residues. Looked up from germline, CDR1 is MNHNS and CDR2 is SASEGT. Profiling relied on immunoSEQ multiplex PCR, and the TCRdb table lists in-frame clones only, not all of them. The table includes about 75,000 clones, approximately 97% detected once. The chain employs TRBV6-1 and TRBJ2-7, with 7 bases that match TRBD1. The receptor was isolated from a human donor in good health. Material: T cells isolated from PBMCs. CDR3 residues: CASSPETGAYEQYF. CDR3 DNA: TGTGCCAGCAGTCCCGAAACAGGGGCCTACGAGCAGTACTTC.